What follows are 26 T cell receptor beta chains derived from one specimen sequenced in a study of T-cell memory formation after mild COVID-19. From the 5' RACE reads, TCRdb called clonotypes with MiXCR, one entry per CDR3 protein. The sample holds a few hundred thousand distinct CDR3 sequences, roughly an eighth seen once. The sample comprised PBMCs or a T cell subset sorted from them (not recorded which). The receptors here all came from a man between 18 and 35 years old who had mild COVID-19 (a few samples of this study predate the infection). Cell type and time point are not known.

This clonotype was recorded a few times. The DNA of the CDR3 is TGTGCCAGCAGCCTCGGGCCGGGCTACGAGCAGTACGTC. It encodes CASSLGPGYEQYV. This chain connects TRBV6-5 to TRBJ2-7, with D unclear. Looked up from germline, CDR1 is MNHEY and CDR2 is SVGAGI. The CDR3 covers 13 residues. V lost 6 bases and J lost 3, with 12 bases in between.

Only a few counts were recorded for this clonotype. This sequence joins TRBV20-1 and TRBJ2-1, with D hard to call. V shed 2 bases and J shed 9 bases, with 23 bases lying between them. This CDR3 has 16 amino acids. Germline V gives CDR1 DFQATT, CDR2 SNEGSKA (reference sequence). The CDR3 bases are TGCAGTGCTAGAAGGTTGAGCCAAACCCATTACGGTGAGCAGTTCTTC. It is translated as CSARRLSQTHYGEQFF.

This clonotype appeared many times. The V call is TRBV7-7, the J call TRBJ2-7, with 8 bases aligning to TRBD1. The CDR3 is 15 amino acids. V shed 3 bases and J 2 bases; nucleotides not matched to a gene: 6. Germline assignment: CDR1 SSHAT and CDR2 FNYEAQ (reference sequence). CDR3 region: CASSFGQGDTYEQYF. In DNA form, the CDR3 reads TGTGCCAGCAGCTTCGGACAGGGAGATACCTACGAGCAGTACTTC.

The chain joins TRBV7-9 to TRBJ2-1; D tentatively fits TRBD1 or TRBD2 (5 bases each). Germline CDR1 SEHNR, CDR2 FQNEAQ (reference sequence). V lost 2 bases and J 4 bases, leaving 12 bases between the germline ends. The CDR3 spans 15 residues. CDR3 in amino acids: CASSLSGTRYNEQFF. DNA for the CDR3: TGTGCCAGCAGCTTATCAGGGACGCGTTACAATGAGCAGTTCTTC.

This clonotype has a handful of counts. The chain carries TRBV20-1 and TRBJ1-2; 12 bases line up with TRBD1. V was clipped by 0 bases and J by 8 bases; unmatched bases: 4. In germline, CDR1 is DFQATT, CDR2 SNEGSKA (reference sequence). The CDR3 runs 14 residues. CDR3 sequence (DNA): TGCAGTGCTAGAGATCCCGGGACAGGGGGCGGCTACACCTTC. This sequence encodes CSARDPGTGGGYTF.

The CDR3 loop reads CASSEAGEFYTF. The CDR3 DNA is TGTGCCAGCAGTGAAGCGGGGGAATTCTACACCTTC. The chain uses TRBV6-1 and TRBJ1-2, with D possibly TRBD1 on 5 matching bases. The germline gives CDR1 MNHNS, CDR2 SASEGT. Trimming shortened V by 0 bases and J by 10 bases, and 9 bases separated the two germline ends. This CDR3 is built from 12 residues.

The gene calls are TRBV29-1 and TRBJ2-5; TRBD2 matches 10 bases. The CDR3 covers 15 residues. Germline trimming cut 6 bases from V and 3 bases from J; bases unmatched to any gene: 10. The V gene's germline CDR1 is SQVTM and CDR2 ANQGSEA. CDR3: CSVTGISGGEETQYF. The CDR3 DNA reads as TGCAGCGTGACGGGCATCAGCGGGGGGGAAGAGACCCAGTACTTC.

This clonotype was detected a few times. The chain recombines TRBV7-6 with TRBJ2-5; D gene uncertain. CDR1 and CDR2 (germline): SGHVS, FNYEAQ. The CDR3 is 13 residues long. V dropped 1 base and J dropped 4 bases, with 7 bases sitting between them. The CDR3 reads CASSLVGIETQYF. The DNA of the CDR3 is TGTGCCAGCAGCTTAGTAGGGATAGAGACCCAGTACTTC.

This clonotype has more than one count but fewer than ten. V and J are TRBV18 and TRBJ2-3, with D uncertain. This CDR3 has 16 amino acids. V gave up 0 bases and J gave up 1 base, with 11 bases separating them. Germline assignment: CDR1 KGHSH and CDR2 LQKENI. This CDR3 reads CASSPPFRKGTDTQYF. The CDR3 DNA sequence: TGTGCCAGCTCACCACCGTTCAGGAAAGGCACAGATACGCAGTATTTT.

V gene TRBV2 combines with J gene TRBJ2-4; no reliable D call. Trimming shortened V by 2 bases and J by 6 bases, and 8 bases separated the two germline ends. Per the germline V gene, CDR1 is SNHLY and CDR2 is FYNNEI. The CDR3 extends over 13 amino acids. CDR3 DNA: TGTGCCAGCAGTGAAAACCAATTAAACATTCAGTACTTC. It encodes CASSENQLNIQYF.

This clonotype has a handful of counts. The rearrangement uses TRBV4-1 and TRBJ2-3, with 11 bases aligning to TRBD1. The germline V gene has CDR1 MGHRA and CDR2 YSYEKL. With V trimmed by 4 bases and J by 0 bases, 15 bases remained unmatched. This CDR3 has 20 residues. DNA of the CDR3: TGCGCCAGCAGCCTCCGGCCCCGGACAGGGGGCGTAGGAAGCACAGATACGCAGTATTTT. Protein: CASSLRPRTGGVGSTDTQYF.

This clonotype has just a few counts. The V gene is TRBV30, the J gene TRBJ1-4; maybe TRBD1 (5 bases). CDR1 and CDR2 from the germline V gene are GTSNPN and SVGIG (reference sequence). The V gene lost 3 bases and the J gene lost 5 bases, with 13 bases spanning the gap. CDR3 size: 14 residues. The CDR3 sequence: CAWRGWDRNEKLFF. For the CDR3, the DNA is TGTGCCTGGAGGGGGTGGGACCGGAATGAAAAACTGTTTTTT.

V gene TRBV5-5 combines with J gene TRBJ2-2, with D perhaps TRBD1 (6 bases). The CDR3 loop spans 16 amino acids. Germline CDR1 is SGHKS and CDR2 is YYEKEE (reference sequence). V gave up 4 bases and J gave up 0 bases, with 13 bases separating them. CDR3 sequence reads: CASSPYRVTNTGELFF. CDR3 nucleotide sequence: TGTGCCAGCAGCCCCTACAGGGTAACGAACACCGGGGAGCTGTTTTTT.

This clonotype was detected only a few times. The gene calls are TRBV6-5 and TRBJ1-6; D may be TRBD1 (5 bases). This CDR3 contains 13 residues. The V end lost 9 bases, the J end lost 9 bases, and 15 bases lay between the germline ends. Germline-derived CDR1 and CDR2 are MNHEY and SVGAGI. CDR3 nucleotides: TGTGCCAGTCGGGTAGGGGTGAGTTCACCCCTCCACTTT. Translated: CASRVGVSSPLHF.

This clonotype was detected only a few times. The chain employs TRBV12-3 or TRBV12-4 and TRBJ2-6; D not resolved. V was clipped by 6 bases and J by 0 bases, with 9 bases between them. The CDR3 extends over 15 amino acids. The CDR3 bases are TGTGCCAGCAGCCCCCCAGACTCTGGGGCCAACGTCCTGACTTTC. This sequence encodes CASSPPDSGANVLTF.

The chain uses TRBV6-5 and TRBJ2-7; 7 bases are a match to TRBD1. CDR1 MNHEY and CDR2 SVGAGI come from the germline V gene. The CDR3 covers 16 residues. The junction had 5 bases not matched to a gene; V was cut back by 0 bases and J by 0 bases. This chain's CDR3 is CASSYSFGTVSYEQYF. CDR3 coding DNA: TGTGCCAGCAGTTACTCCTTCGGGACAGTCTCCTACGAGCAGTACTTC.

The chain is built from TRBV27 and TRBJ2-3; TRBD2 might be the D (6 bases). This CDR3 is 17 amino acids long. Between the trimmed V and J ends, which lost 6 bases and 1 base, there was a span of 20 bases. The germline V gene has CDR1 MNHEY and CDR2 SMNVEV (reference sequence). In DNA form, the CDR3 reads TGTGCCAGCAGCCTACGCTCGGGACTCGGGGGCACAGATACGCAGTATTTT. This codes for CASSLRSGLGGTDTQYF.

This clonotype turned up a few times. This sequence joins TRBV28 and TRBJ2-1; D unclear. The germline gives CDR1 MDHEN, CDR2 SYDVKM. V lost 3 bases and J lost 9, with 6 bases in between. The CDR3 has 11 residues. The chain's CDR3 is CASSFILEQFF. For the CDR3, the DNA is TGTGCCAGCAGTTTTATACTTGAGCAGTTCTTC.

This chain uses TRBV7-9 with TRBJ2-7; TRBD1 matches at 10 bases. The trim removed 4 bases at V and 5 bases at J, leaving 14 bases unmatched. Looked up from germline, CDR1 is SEHNR and CDR2 is FQNEAQ (reference sequence). The CDR3 sequence is 17 residues long. The DNA for the CDR3 is TGTGCCAGCAGCTCTAGACGGGGACAGGGGAAGAGCGACGAGCAGTACGTC. Protein sequence: CASSSRRGQGKSDEQYV.

This clonotype was counted only a few times. The chain employs TRBV5-6 and TRBJ2-7, with D maybe TRBD2 (5 bases). Germline V gives CDR1 SGHDT, CDR2 YYEEEE. With 4 bases removed from V and 5 bases from J, the gap between germline ends came to 10 bases. The CDR3 spans 12 residues. The chain's CDR3 is CASSLGAHEQYF. Here the CDR3 DNA reads TGTGCCAGCAGCCTGGGAGCCCACGAGCAGTACTTC.

V is TRBV10-2 and J is TRBJ2-7; possibly TRBD1 for D (6 bases). The V end was cut by 2 bases, the J end by 2 bases, with 10 bases between. Germline V gene sequence: CDR1 WSHSY, CDR2 SAAADI. The CDR3 is made up of 14 amino acids. The CDR3 DNA sequence: TGCGCCAGCAGTGAGGCTCAGGGGCCCTACGAGCAGTACTTC. Translated: CASSEAQGPYEQYF.

The chain uses TRBV5-1 and TRBJ2-7, with a possible D match to TRBD2 (5 bases). V lost 0 bases and J 6 bases, leaving 10 bases between the germline ends. Germline-derived CDR1 and CDR2 are SGHRS and YFSETQ. The CDR3 length is 13 residues. The CDR3 here is CASSLAGLSEQYV. The CDR3 DNA is TGCGCCAGCAGCTTGGCGGGGTTAAGCGAGCAGTACGTC.

In this sample, this clonotype turned up many times. The chain carries TRBV7-2 and TRBJ2-1, with D perhaps TRBD2 (6 bases). CDR1 and CDR2 from the germline V gene are SGHTA and FQGNSA. This CDR3 spans 13 amino acids. The ends were cut back, 3 bases at V and 9 bases at J, with 12 bases in the middle. The CDR3 DNA sequence: TGTGCCAGCAGCTTTCGGCGGGGTCCTGAGCAGTTCTTC. This codes for CASSFRRGPEQFF.

This clonotype was detected a few times. This sequence joins TRBV4-3 and TRBJ1-1; 7 bases match TRBD1. The V segment lost 3 bases and the J segment 0 bases; nucleotides outside the gene matches: 10. The CDR3 is 17 amino acids. The germline CDR1 and CDR2 sequences are LGHNA and YSLEER. The DNA of the CDR3 is TGCGCCAGCAGCCATATGAGGGGGCTCGACATGAACACTGAAGCTTTCTTT. Its protein product is CASSHMRGLDMNTEAFF.

This clonotype was counted only a few times. The chain recombines TRBV4-2 with TRBJ2-3, with D maybe TRBD2 (7 bases). V gave up 0 bases and J gave up 2 bases, with 18 bases separating them. Germline V gene lookup returns CDR1 LGHNA and CDR2 YNFKEQ. The CDR3 totals 18 residues. Here the CDR3 reads CASSQDLTGGPSTDTQYF. The DNA for the CDR3 is TGTGCCAGCAGCCAAGATCTAACGGGGGGCCCCTCCACAGATACGCAGTATTTT.

The J gene is TRBJ2-5, the V gene TRBV6-4, with a tentative D call TRBD1 (6 bases). Between the trimmed V and J ends, which lost 0 bases and 5 bases, there was a span of 10 bases. CDR1 MRHNA and CDR2 SNTAGT come from the germline V gene. The CDR3 runs to 14 residues. CDR3 sequence: CASSDSCRGETQYF. The CDR3 DNA is TGTGCCAGCAGTGACTCCTGTAGGGGGGAGACCCAGTACTTC.